This entry concerns a single T cell receptor (beta chain). Its antigen is still unknown. No much larger clone is present one base from it, and per-base qualities are unavailable. Interpreted using the paper, the time point label stands for: baseline before first vaccination. Samples from vaccinated people were obtained from the UK trials COV001 and COV002, which included a single-blind randomized controlled phase 2/3 trial of AZD1222 (ChAdOx1 nCoV-19) in healthy adults. For TCRbeta chain sequencing, PBMC samples from trial participants were taken at day 0 and at day 28 after the second dose. The CDR3 regions of human TCRbeta chains were analyzed by immunosequencing. Processing in the source paper ran as follows. Repertoire TCRs were checked for matches against a reference library of SARS-CoV-2-specific TCRs that had been generated using the MIRA antigen-specificity platform. Breadth was defined as the fraction of unique TCRs that were SARS-CoV-2-associated, and depth was defined as the fraction of total T cells that were SARS-CoV-2-associated. Using the MIRA data, every spike-specific TCR was mapped to the spike region that the TCR reacted to and assigned to either a CD4 or a CD8 class. Log10-transformed breadth and depth values were compared by one-way ANOVA with Sidak's multiple comparisons tests. Here the immuneACCESS table is served through TCRdb, limited to in-frame sequences with V and J called. Missing clones are a known gap in these copies; in checked studies unresolved V genes cover under half, and the rest lacks a known reason. D and trimming were read from the DNA, whereas the V and J calls and clone size are those reported in that table. A total of 150,000 or so clones appear in this sample, 75% to 95% of them only once. The leading ten clones occupy 1.5% to 2% of the sample.

This sample is part of a study of T cell responses to AZD1222 COVID-19 vaccine (dated by TCRdb to the early 2020s). A note on the overall study: AZD1222 recipients whose second dose came at about 4 weeks and those whose second dose came at about 12 weeks were combined into one group, since spike-specific TCR depth and breadth did not differ between the two schedules. TCR sequencing covered roughly 230 trial participants: around 210 given two doses of AZD1222 and 26 given two doses of MenACWY control vaccine. Trial participants were enrolled into age subgroups of 18-55, 56-69 and 70-plus years, which contained approximately 150, 30 and 60 TCR-sequenced participants, respectively.

V is reduced by 3 bases and J by 5 bases, leaving a spacing of 16 bases between them. The CDR3 contains 15 residues, cysteine and phenylalanine counted. Solely the CDR3 DNA is kept, with 45 bases framed from the first base. In the germline V gene (reference sequence), CDR1 corresponds to LNHDA and CDR2 to SQIVND. Summary of the overall study and its limitations: Epitopes outside the regions mutated in the B.1.351 and B.1.1.7 variants were reportedly recognized by nearly half of the unique spike-specific TCRs. Participants were mostly white British and included more females than males, and it was suggested by the authors that clonal diversity may have been underestimated. Vaccine-associated CD4 TCRs spanned the whole spike protein, with dominant responses in regions 160-218 and 743-854. The 56-69-year group was small, and its depth increase did not reach significance, likely because of low power. After two AZD1222 doses, both the breadth and the depth of spike-specific TCRs were significantly higher than at day 0 and than in MenACWY recipients. Because no samples from the day 14 peak response were available, repertoires could be characterized only after the peak T cell response. Conclusions about previously exposed vaccinees were limited because only six AZD1222 recipients were SARS-CoV-2 seropositive at baseline.

The clonotype originates from an adult in good health. Rearrangement joined TRBV19 to TRBJ1-1, with TRBD1 as a weak D call on 5 bases. This specimen was peripheral blood, taken on day 0 of AZD1222 vaccination. At the DNA level, the sequence is TGTGCCAGTAGTATGAGCGAGGGCTGGGGGACTGAAGCTTTCTTT. This codes for CASSMSEGWGTEAFF.